The following is a T cell receptor beta chain sequence with its context. Seattle's enrolled individuals joined amid active infection and were then monitored longitudinally. Germline V gene sequence: CDR1 SEHNR, CDR2 FQNEAQ (reference sequence). The V and J ends lost 1 base and 3 bases, in that order; junction bases with no gene match: 5. The CDR3 is 16 amino acids. The sample belongs to a study of blood T cell repertoires in COVID-19. As for the study in general: Samples came from the United States, Italy and Spain, spanning acute and convalescent COVID-19. In each case, the material was cDNA or gDNA derived from T cells, B-cell-depleted T cells, or PBMCs.

Methods used by the authors: Estimation of nucleated cell counts was performed using reference gene primer amplification. Clones were sequenced by immunoSEQ multiplex PCR, and TCRdb holds only the in-frame ones, with some missing. For V, J and clone size, that table is used; D and trimming come from the DNA. Of 140,000 to 150,000 clones listed, about 87% were seen once; the top ten hold approximately 2.5%. The sample taken for sequencing was peripheral blood. The TCR sequence derives from a human donor with COVID-19, enrolled during active disease. The donor label of this sample is uncertain. The rearrangement joins TRBV7-9 to TRBJ2-1, with TRBD2 matching 8 bases. CDR3 protein: CASSLEPSGGYNEQFF. CDR3 nucleotide sequence: TGTGCCAGCAGCTTAGAACCCAGCGGGGGCTACAATGAGCAGTTCTTC.